The 24 T cell receptor beta chains listed next were all sequenced from one sample in a study of blood T cell repertoires in COVID-19. Sequenced by immunoSEQ multiplex PCR; TCRdb stores in-frame clones only, minus some. The repertoire holds some 270,000 clones, with about 84% as singletons. Material: peripheral blood. These receptors all stem from a woman of 80 years or more with COVID-19, enrolled during active disease.

This chain uses TRBV12-5 with TRBJ2-3; D is perhaps TRBD2 (6 bases). The length of the CDR3 is 14 residues. Looked up from germline, CDR1 is LGHNT and CDR2 is FRNRAP. V was trimmed by 1 base and J by 6 bases, leaving 11 bases between them. CDR3 coding DNA: TGTGCTAGTGGTTTGGGCGGGACGGTCGATACGCAGTATTTT. Amino acids: CASGLGGTVDTQYF.

V and J are TRBV19 and TRBJ1-5, with D unclear. V shed 7 bases and J shed 5 bases, with 12 bases lying between them. The CDR3 contains 13 residues. Germline lookup yields CDR1 LNHDA and CDR2 SQIVND (reference sequence). The CDR3 region is CASNYREHQPQHF. CDR3 nucleotides: TGTGCCAGTAACTACCGGGAGCATCAGCCCCAGCATTTT.

This clone appeared once. V usage is TRBV30 and J usage is TRBJ2-2; D might be TRBD2 (6 bases). Trimming took off 4 bases at V and 0 bases at J, with 15 bases between the two ends. CDR3 size: 16 residues. Germline-derived CDR1 and CDR2 are GTSNPN and SVGIG (reference sequence). The CDR3 spells CAWNDGRRSNTGELFF. Here the CDR3 DNA reads TGTGCCTGGAACGACGGGAGACGTTCGAACACCGGGGAGCTGTTTTTT.

This clone occurred a few times. The V call is TRBV19, the J call TRBJ1-1; D unclear. V was trimmed by 6 bases and J by 1 base, leaving 9 bases between them. This CDR3 contains 13 residues. The germline V gene has CDR1 LNHDA and CDR2 SQIVND (reference sequence). The chain's CDR3 is CASSSTRNTEAFF. The CDR3 DNA sequence: TGTGCCAGTAGCTCTACTAGGAACACTGAAGCTTTCTTT.

This chain connects TRBV18 to TRBJ2-2; 8 bases line up with TRBD1. Looked up from germline, CDR1 is KGHSH and CDR2 is LQKENI. The CDR3 contains 16 residues. The V and J ends lost 5 bases and 5 bases, in that order; junction bases with no gene match: 10. The CDR3 coding sequence is TGTGCCAGCTCAAGAAATCCGGGACAGGAGACCGGGGAGCTGTTTTTT. This codes for CASSRNPGQETGELFF.

This clone turned up a few times. The chain carries TRBV14 and TRBJ2-7; tentative D call: TRBD2 (5 bases). Germline assignment: CDR1 SGHDN and CDR2 FVKESK. With 1 base removed from V and 6 bases from J, the gap between germline ends came to 16 bases. The CDR3 extends over 15 amino acids. CDR3 region: CASSQAPEGRGEQYF. The CDR3 nucleotides read TGTGCCAGCAGCCAAGCCCCCGAGGGCCGGGGCGAGCAGTACTTC.

The V and J genes are TRBV20-1 and TRBJ2-5, with D possibly TRBD2 on 6 matching bases. In germline, CDR1 is DFQATT, CDR2 SNEGSKA (reference sequence). V lost 3 bases and J lost 3, with 14 bases in between. This CDR3 has 14 amino acids. The CDR3, as DNA: TGCAGTGCTAGTACGTTGCGGGGTGAAGAGACCCAGTACTTC. Protein sequence: CSASTLRGEETQYF.

This rearrangement joins TRBV6-1 to TRBJ2-7; 10 nucleotides agree with TRBD1. CDR3 length: 15 amino acids. Per the germline V gene, CDR1 is MNHNS and CDR2 is SASEGT. With V trimmed by 5 bases and J by 4 bases, 8 bases remained unmatched. Here the CDR3 DNA reads TGTGCCAGCAGTTCGAGACAGGGGGCCATATACGAGCAGTACGTC. Amino acid sequence: CASSSRQGAIYEQYV.

This chain joins TRBV2 and TRBJ1-5; 7 bases align to TRBD1. This CDR3 contains 16 residues. V lost 5 bases, J lost 1 base, and 8 bases stayed unmatched. Germline-derived CDR1 and CDR2 are SNHLY and FYNNEI. CDR3 sequence (DNA): TGTGCCAGCAGTCCGAGGGGGCGCGAAAGCAATCAGCCCCAGCATTTT. It yields the protein CASSPRGRESNQPQHF.

This clone was observed a single time. The chain employs TRBV18 and TRBJ2-5; 7 positions match TRBD2. The CDR3 spans 16 residues. J was trimmed by 0 bases and V by 2 bases; bases with no gene match: 6. The germline V gene encodes CDR1 KGHSH and CDR2 LQKENI. The CDR3: CASSPSLAAYQETQYF. CDR3 in DNA: TGTGCCAGCTCACCAAGCCTAGCGGCGTACCAAGAGACCCAGTACTTC.

The V and J genes are TRBV2 and TRBJ1-5, with 10 bases matching TRBD1. The CDR3 has 15 residues. V was pared by 7 bases and J by 7 bases, with 10 bases of the junction left unmatched. CDR1 is SNHLY, CDR2 FYNNEI, per germline. DNA for the CDR3: TGTGCCAGCAATTCCGGGACAGGGGTGGTACAGCCCCAGCATTTT. Translating it yields CASNSGTGVVQPQHF.

The chain recombines TRBV7-2 with TRBJ2-7; a possible D gene is TRBD1 (5 bases). CDR3 length: 16 residues. V gave up 5 bases and J gave up 0 bases, with 17 bases separating them. CDR1 is SGHTA, CDR2 FQGNSA, per germline. CDR3 sequence (DNA): TGTGCCAGCAGCCAACCATTAAGGGGAAGCTCCTACGAGCAGTACTTC. It translates to CASSQPLRGSSYEQYF.

The chain combines TRBV19 with TRBJ1-2; D may be TRBD1 (6 bases). Trimming left V 3 bases short and J 1 base short, with 9 bases between. The CDR3 totals 14 residues. Germline V gene data show CDR1 as LNHDA and CDR2 as SQIVND (reference sequence). In DNA form, the CDR3 reads TGTGCCAGTAGTATGGCAGGGGATAACTATGGCTACACCTTC. Its translation: CASSMAGDNYGYTF.

V and J are TRBV18 and TRBJ1-2, with a weak D call TRBD1 (5 bases). Per germline, CDR1 KGHSH and CDR2 LQKENI. V lost 2 bases, J lost 8 bases, and 12 bases lay in between. The CDR3 runs 13 residues. The CDR3 reads CASSPVGGEGYTF. The DNA for the CDR3 is TGTGCCAGCTCACCAGTTGGAGGGGAAGGCTACACCTTC. Complete variable domain (other parts from reference TRBV18 and TRBJ1-2): NAGVMQNPRHLVRRRGQEARLRCSPMKGHSHVYWYRQLPEEGLKFMVYLQKENIIDESGMPKERFSAEFPKEGPSILRIQQVVRGDSAAYFCASSPVGGEGYTFGSGTRLTVV.

V and J are TRBV18 and TRBJ1-1; D perhaps matches TRBD1 (5 bases). The CDR3 consists of 14 residues. Between the trimmed V and J ends, which lost 5 bases and 3 bases, there was a span of 13 bases. Germline V gives CDR1 KGHSH, CDR2 LQKENI. CDR3 DNA sequence: TGTGCCAGCTCAGGGCGGCGGGGCGACACTGAAGCTTTCTTT. As protein: CASSGRRGDTEAFF.

The chain carries TRBV7-9 and TRBJ1-4, with D perhaps TRBD1 (5 bases). The CDR3 has 14 amino acids. Trimming cost V 3 bases and J 6 bases, with 11 bases left between them. From germline, CDR1 is SEHNR and CDR2 FQNEAQ (reference sequence). CDR3 region: CASSFGGIYEKLFF. In DNA, the CDR3 is TGTGCCAGCAGCTTCGGGGGGATCTATGAAAAACTGTTTTTT.

This clone has only one observation. The chain recombines TRBV10-3 with TRBJ1-6, with 9 bases identical to TRBD1. The CDR3 consists of 15 residues. CDR1 is ENHRY and CDR2 is SYGVKD in the germline V gene. Trimming at V came to 2 bases and at J to 5 bases, leaving 1 base not matched to a gene. The CDR3 nucleotides are TGTGCCATCAGTGAGAGGACAGGGGATAATTCACCCCTCCACTTT. Translating it yields CAISERTGDNSPLHF.

The DNA of the CDR3 is TGTGCCAGCAGCTCGGGCAAGGGGGCCTATAATTCACCCCTCCACTTT. This gives the protein CASSSGKGAYNSPLHF. V gene TRBV5-4 combines with J gene TRBJ1-6; the D gene is possibly TRBD1 (6 bases). The V gene lost 3 bases and the J gene lost 2 bases, with 12 bases spanning the gap. Germline lookup yields CDR1 SGHNT and CDR2 YYREEE (reference sequence). The CDR3 contains 16 residues.

The CDR3 DNA is TGTGCCAGCAGTGTGGACAGGGGCTATGGCTACACCTTC. This sequence encodes CASSVDRGYGYTF. V usage is TRBV28 and J usage is TRBJ1-2, with 9 bases fitting TRBD1. Germline lookup yields CDR1 MDHEN and CDR2 SYDVKM. The length of the CDR3 is 13 residues. The ends lost 5 bases at V and 4 bases at J; junction bases unmatched: 2.

This clone was seen more than once but under ten times. The chain has TRBV10-3 and TRBJ1-4, with D maybe TRBD1 (6 bases). This CDR3 is 13 amino acids long. Trimming cost V 8 bases and J 10 bases, with 17 bases left between them. Per germline, CDR1 ENHRY and CDR2 SYGVKD. CDR3 coding DNA: TGTGCCATCCGAGAGGGGGTATTTGGAAAACTGTTTTTT. Amino acids: CAIREGVFGKLFF.

V is TRBV6-2 or TRBV6-3 and J is TRBJ2-7; TRBD2 matches 12 bases. In germline, CDR1 is MNHEY, CDR2 SVGEGT. J lost 7 bases, V lost 6 bases, and 10 bases had no gene match. The length of the CDR3 is 15 residues. CDR3 region: CASRPSGGALREQYV. CDR3 nucleotides: TGTGCCAGCAGACCTAGCGGGGGGGCCCTAAGAGAGCAGTACGTC.

The chain is built from TRBV3-1 (or the pseudogene TRBV3-2) and TRBJ1-2, with TRBD1 identical over 9 bases. CDR3 length equals 14 residues. Germline V gene data show CDR1 as LGHDT and CDR2 as YNNKEL (reference sequence). Trimming took 0 bases from V and 7 from J; bases not matched to a gene: 3. The CDR3 nucleotides are TGTGCCAGCAGCCAAGAGACAGGGGGAAGTGGCTACACCTTC. It specifies CASSQETGGSGYTF.

The table lists this clone with a few counts. The chain has TRBV5-5 and TRBJ1-5; TRBD1 might be the D (5 bases). V dropped 2 bases and J dropped 2 bases, with 11 bases sitting between them. The CDR3 spans 15 residues. Germline V gene sequence: CDR1 SGHKS, CDR2 YYEKEE (reference sequence). This chain's CDR3 is CASSFGRDGNQPQHF. The CDR3 bases are TGTGCCAGCAGCTTCGGCAGGGATGGCAATCAGCCCCAGCATTTT. Full variable domain (outside the CDR3, taken from reference TRBV5-5 and TRBJ1-5): DAGVTQSPTHLIKTRGQQVTLRCSPISGHKSVSWYQQVLGQGPQFIFQYYEKEERGRGNFPDRFSARQFPNYSSELNVNALLLGDSALYLCASSFGRDGNQPQHFGDGTRLSIL.

The chain recombines TRBV6-2 or TRBV6-3 with TRBJ1-1; D is possibly TRBD1 (5 bases). Germline values: CDR1 MNHEY, CDR2 SVGEGT. There are 14 residues in the CDR3. V lost 5 bases, J lost 2 bases, and 12 bases lay in between. The CDR3 sequence: CASSNQGRNTEAFF. In DNA form, the CDR3 reads TGTGCCAGCAGTAATCAGGGTCGTAACACTGAAGCTTTCTTT.